A selection of T cell receptor beta chains follows, all from one sample in a study of T cell responses to AZD1222 COVID-19 vaccine. Profiled with immunoSEQ multiplex PCR; TCRdb holds only in-frame clones, not every one. The sample holds fewer than 120,000 clones, under 95% seen once. Material: peripheral blood, obtained on day 0 of AZD1222 vaccination. The source of these receptors is an adult in good health. Each CDR3 is given with its conserved first and last residue. Fields, in order: clone size, V gene, J gene, D gene, CDR3 protein, CDR3 DNA. A D gene is named only where the DNA matches it firmly. Expanded clones are given a class, and other clones once, few, many or no size at all.

>.|TRBV5-8|TRBJ1-5|TRBD1
CASSWDSSSNQPQHF
TGTGCCAGCAGCTGGGACAGTTCTAGTAATCAGCCCCAGCATTTT
>.|TRBV7-9|TRBJ2-4|TRBD1
CASSTLDRGENIQYF
TGTGCCAGCAGCACCCTGGACAGGGGGGAAAACATTCAGTACTTC
>.|TRBV7-7|TRBJ2-1|.
CASSLKRGSYNEQFF
TGTGCCAGCAGCCTAAAACGCGGGTCCTACAATGAGCAGTTCTTC
>.|TRBV9|TRBJ1-2|.
CASSRPGGTTPGYTF
TGTGCCAGCAGCCGACCAGGCGGAACCACCCCAGGCTACACCTTC
>.|TRBV18|TRBJ1-5|.
CASSPYRDTNQPQHF
TGTGCCAGCTCACCTTACCGGGACACCAATCAGCCCCAGCATTTT
>.|TRBV27|TRBJ2-7|.
CASSDLGLRTYEQYF
TGTGCCAGCAGTGACTTGGGCTTGAGGACCTACGAGCAGTACTTC
>.|TRBV27|TRBJ1-2|.
CASSFGVRDGYTF
TGTGCCAGCAGTTTTGGGGTCAGGGATGGCTACACCTTC
>.|TRBV28|TRBJ1-2|.
CASSLQTGGYTF
TGTGCCAGCAGTTTACAGACGGGGGGCTACACCTTC
>.|TRBV4-1|TRBJ2-6|TRBD1
CASSQDRDSYSGANVLTF
TGCGCCAGCAGCCAAGATAGGGACAGCTATTCTGGGGCCAACGTCCTGACTTTC
>once|TRBV11-3|TRBJ2-2|.
CASSSTAQATGELFF
TGTGCCAGCAGCTCTACAGCTCAAGCAACCGGGGAGCTGTTTTTT
>.|TRBV6-1|TRBJ1-3|.
CASSDGGPGNTIYF
TGTGCCAGCAGTGACGGGGGGCCTGGAAACACCATATATTTT
>.|TRBV2|TRBJ1-6|.
CASRGDSPNSPLHF
TGTGCCAGCAGGGGGGACTCACCAAATTCACCCCTCCACTTT
>.|TRBV4-1|TRBJ2-1|.
CASSQDGGVTYNEQFF
TGCGCCAGCAGCCAGGACGGGGGCGTGACCTACAATGAGCAGTTCTTC
>.|TRBV9|TRBJ2-3|.
CASSPGWGMNADTQYF
TGTGCCAGCAGCCCCGGCTGGGGGATGAATGCAGATACGCAGTATTTT
>medium-sized|TRBV3-1/TRBV3-2|TRBJ1-2|.
CASSPLGAEGYTF
TGTGCCAGCAGCCCGCTCGGGGCGGAAGGCTACACCTTC
>.|TRBV28|TRBJ1-5|.
CASSQTGWSQPQHF
TGTGCCAGCAGCCAAACTGGATGGAGTCAGCCCCAGCATTTT